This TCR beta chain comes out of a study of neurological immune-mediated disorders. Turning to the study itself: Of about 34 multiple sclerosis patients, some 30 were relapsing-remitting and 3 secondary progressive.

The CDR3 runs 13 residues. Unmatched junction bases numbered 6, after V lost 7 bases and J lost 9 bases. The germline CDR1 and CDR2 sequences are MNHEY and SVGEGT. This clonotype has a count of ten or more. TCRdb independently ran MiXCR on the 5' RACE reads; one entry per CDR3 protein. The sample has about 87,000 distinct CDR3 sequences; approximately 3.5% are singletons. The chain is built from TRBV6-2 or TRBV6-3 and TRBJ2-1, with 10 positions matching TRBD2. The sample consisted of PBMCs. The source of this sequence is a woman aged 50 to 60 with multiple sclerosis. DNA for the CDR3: TGTGCCAGCAAGAGCGGGGGGGCAAGTGAGCAGTTCTTC. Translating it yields CASKSGGASEQFF.